This record concerns one TCR beta chain sequence. No antigen is known for it. The data originate from a study of OX40 agonist ivuxolimab in advanced cancers. Study conclusions and caveats: There were also nonresponders showing low normalized T-cell clonal expansion.

This table comes from immunoSEQ multiplex PCR, and its TCRdb copy is limited to in-frame clones, with some not included. The sample gives roughly 75,000 clones, 75% to 90% of which show up once; about 6% is in the top ten. The CDR3 is 17 amino acids. V lost 5 bases and J 0 bases, leaving 17 bases between the germline ends. CDR1 and CDR2 from the germline V gene are MNHEY and SMNVEV (reference sequence). The chain combines TRBV27 with TRBJ1-5, with a tentative D call TRBD1 (6 bases). The clonotype comes from an adult with an advanced solid tumor such as melanoma, head and neck, liver or kidney cancer. This sample comprised CD4+ or CD8+ T cells sorted from blood, obtained in a trial of the OX40 agonist ivuxolimab. The CDR3 region has the DNA TGTGCCAGCAGTCCGATTCGGGGGGCTCATAGCAATCAGCCCCAGCATTTT. This sequence encodes CASSPIRGAHSNQPQHF.